Sequencing of this T cell receptor (beta chain) was carried out in a study of blood T cell repertoires in COVID-19. Study-level background: The cDNA or gDNA used as material had been derived from T cells, B-cell-depleted T cells, or PBMCs.

The V and J ends lost 6 bases and 4 bases respectively, with 12 bases between them. The CDR3 has 13 amino acids. Germline CDR1 MDHEN, CDR2 SYDVKM. Clones were sequenced by immunoSEQ multiplex PCR, and TCRdb holds only the in-frame ones, with some missing. The sample includes some 150,000 clones, 80% to 85% of them seen just once. This chain connects TRBV28 to TRBJ1-2; perhaps TRBD1 as D (5 bases). This clonotype originated in a woman aged 80 or over with acute or convalescent COVID-19. Specimen: peripheral blood. CDR3 sequence: CASRVGGFYGYTF. The CDR3 coding sequence is TGTGCCAGCAGGGTCGGGGGTTTCTATGGCTACACCTTC.